These T cell receptor beta chains were read from a single sample in a study of siplizumab effects on memory and regulatory T cells. The method was immunoSEQ multiplex PCR; TCRdb's version includes in-frame clones alone and lacks a portion of them. The repertoire includes about 82,000 clones, roughly 86% of them detected once, and 1.5% sits in the top ten. The sample was Tregs sorted from blood. These receptors all come from a human donor in good health. Each CDR3 is given without its conserved first and last residue. Each record gives: V gene, J gene, CDR3 protein.

V: TRBV29-1
J: TRBJ2-3
CDR3: SVGWQHTDTQY

V: TRBV28
J: TRBJ1-6
CDR3: ASSFWTGGVALH

V: TRBV19
J: TRBJ2-1
CDR3: ASRMGLYYNEQF

V: TRBV7-9
J: TRBJ2-7
CDR3: ASSLLTQGRNEQY

V: TRBV30
J: TRBJ2-6
CDR3: AWGVPSGANVLT

V: TRBV7-9
J: TRBJ2-7
CDR3: ASSSRAGTSGGSEQY

V: TRBV20-1
J: TRBJ2-7
CDR3: SALFFYEQY

V: TRBV19
J: TRBJ1-3
CDR3: ASNAQGAGNTIY

V: TRBV5-1
J: TRBJ2-1
CDR3: ARSFVPAGAGGLFEQF

V: TRBV18
J: TRBJ1-3
CDR3: ASSLSGTGVSGNTIY

V: TRBV5-1
J: TRBJ2-5
CDR3: ASSGGRAQY

V: TRBV27
J: TRBJ2-5
CDR3: ASSRGGRAVQETQY

V: TRBV12-5
J: TRBJ2-2
CDR3: ASGRTTNTGELF

V: TRBV12-5
J: TRBJ2-4
CDR3: AAGAKNIQY